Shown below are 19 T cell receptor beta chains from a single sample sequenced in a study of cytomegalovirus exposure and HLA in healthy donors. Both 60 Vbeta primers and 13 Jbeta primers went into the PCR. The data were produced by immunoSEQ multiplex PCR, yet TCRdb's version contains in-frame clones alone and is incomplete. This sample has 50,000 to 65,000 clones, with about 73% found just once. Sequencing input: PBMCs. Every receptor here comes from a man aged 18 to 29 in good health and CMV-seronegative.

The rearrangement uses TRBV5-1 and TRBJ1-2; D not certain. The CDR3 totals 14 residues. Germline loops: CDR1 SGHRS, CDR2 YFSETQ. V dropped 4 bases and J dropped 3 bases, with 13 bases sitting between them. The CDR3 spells CASSAGPGDYGYTF. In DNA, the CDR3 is TGCGCCAGCAGCGCTGGACCGGGAGACTATGGCTACACCTTC. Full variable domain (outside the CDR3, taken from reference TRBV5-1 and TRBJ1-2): KAGVTQTPRYLIKTRGQQVTLSCSPISGHRSVSWYQQTPGQGLQFLFEYFSETQRNKGNFPGRFSGRQFSNSRSEMNVSTLELGDSALYLCASSAGPGDYGYTFGSGTRLTVV.

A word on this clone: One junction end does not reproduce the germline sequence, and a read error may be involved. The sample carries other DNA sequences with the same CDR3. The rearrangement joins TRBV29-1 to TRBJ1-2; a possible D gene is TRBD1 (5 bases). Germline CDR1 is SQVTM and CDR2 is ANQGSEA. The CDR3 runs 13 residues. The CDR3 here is CSVPSGGGGGYTF. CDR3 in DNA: TGTAGCGTGCCCTCGGGGGGAGGAGGTGGCTACACCTTC.

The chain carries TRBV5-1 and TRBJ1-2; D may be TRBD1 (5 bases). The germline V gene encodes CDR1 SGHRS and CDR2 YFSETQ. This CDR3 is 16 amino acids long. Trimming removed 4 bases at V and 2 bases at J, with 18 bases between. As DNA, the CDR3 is TGCGCCAGCAGCGCGGAGGGGAGTGGGAGGAACTATGGCTACACCTTC. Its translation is CASSAEGSGRNYGYTF.

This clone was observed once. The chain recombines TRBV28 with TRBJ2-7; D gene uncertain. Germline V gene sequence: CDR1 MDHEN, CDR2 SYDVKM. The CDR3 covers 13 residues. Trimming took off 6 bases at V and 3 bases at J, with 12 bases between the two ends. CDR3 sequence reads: CASRETANYEQYF. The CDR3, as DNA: TGTGCCAGCAGAGAAACAGCCAACTACGAGCAGTACTTC.

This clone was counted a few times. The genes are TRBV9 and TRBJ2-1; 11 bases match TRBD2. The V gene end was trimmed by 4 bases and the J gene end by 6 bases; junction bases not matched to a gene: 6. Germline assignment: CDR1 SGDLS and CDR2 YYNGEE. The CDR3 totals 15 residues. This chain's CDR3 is CASSPRTSGLNEQFF. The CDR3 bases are TGTGCCAGCAGCCCCCGGACTAGCGGGCTCAATGAGCAGTTCTTC.

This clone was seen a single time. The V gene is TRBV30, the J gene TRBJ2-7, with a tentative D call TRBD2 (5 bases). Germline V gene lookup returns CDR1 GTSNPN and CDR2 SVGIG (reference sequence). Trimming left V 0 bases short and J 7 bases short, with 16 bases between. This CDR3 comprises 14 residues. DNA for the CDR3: TGTGCCTGGAGTGTACCTGGGGAGCGTGGGGAGCAGTACTTC. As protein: CAWSVPGERGEQYF.

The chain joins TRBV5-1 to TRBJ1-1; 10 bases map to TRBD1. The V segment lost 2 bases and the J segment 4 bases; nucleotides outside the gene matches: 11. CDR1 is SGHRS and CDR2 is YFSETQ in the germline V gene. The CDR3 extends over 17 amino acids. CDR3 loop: CASSFEGQGMGGTEAFF. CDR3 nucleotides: TGCGCCAGCAGCTTTGAGGGACAGGGGATGGGGGGCACTGAAGCTTTCTTT.

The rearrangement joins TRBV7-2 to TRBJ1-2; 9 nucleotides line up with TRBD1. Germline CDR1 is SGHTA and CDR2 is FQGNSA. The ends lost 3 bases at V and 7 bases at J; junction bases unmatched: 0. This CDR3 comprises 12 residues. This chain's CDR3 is CASSLTGGGYTF. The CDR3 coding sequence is TGTGCCAGCAGCTTGACAGGGGGTGGCTACACCTTC.

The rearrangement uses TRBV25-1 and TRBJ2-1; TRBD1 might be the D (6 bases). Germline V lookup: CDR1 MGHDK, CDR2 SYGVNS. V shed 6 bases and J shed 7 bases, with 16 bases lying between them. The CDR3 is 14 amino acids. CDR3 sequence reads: CASSRGGATNEQFF. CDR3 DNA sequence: TGTGCCAGCAGCCGTGGGGGCGCAACGAATGAGCAGTTCTTC.

The CDR3 region has the DNA TGCGCCAGCAGCCAAGGGGAAACTAGCGGGAGGGACGAGCAGTTCTTC. Amino acids: CASSQGETSGRDEQFF. J is TRBJ2-1 and V is TRBV4-3; 13 nucleotides match TRBD2. Germline-derived CDR1 and CDR2 are LGHNA and YSLEER. Losses at the gene ends were 1 base for V and 10 bases for J; bases not matched to a gene: 7. The CDR3 consists of 16 residues.

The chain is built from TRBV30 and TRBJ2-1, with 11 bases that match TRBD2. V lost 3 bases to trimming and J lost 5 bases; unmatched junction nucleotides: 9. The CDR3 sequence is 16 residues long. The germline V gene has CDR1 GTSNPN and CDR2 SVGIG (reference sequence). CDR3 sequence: CAWRGTSGSLDNEQFF. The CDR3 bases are TGTGCCTGGAGGGGTACTAGCGGGAGTTTGGACAATGAGCAGTTCTTC.

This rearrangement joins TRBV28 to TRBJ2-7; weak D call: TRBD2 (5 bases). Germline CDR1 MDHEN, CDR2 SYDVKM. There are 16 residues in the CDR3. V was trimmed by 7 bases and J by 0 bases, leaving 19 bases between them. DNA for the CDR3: TGTGCCAGCACCCAACCCGGCCTAGCCCTCTCCTACGAGCAGTACTTC. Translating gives CASTQPGLALSYEQYF. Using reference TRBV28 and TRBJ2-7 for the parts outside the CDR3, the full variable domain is DVKVTQSSRYLVKRTGEKVFLECVQDMDHENMFWYRQDPGLGLRLIYFSYDVKMKEKGDIPEGYSVSREKKERFSLILESASTNQTSMYLCASTQPGLALSYEQYFGPGTRLTVT.

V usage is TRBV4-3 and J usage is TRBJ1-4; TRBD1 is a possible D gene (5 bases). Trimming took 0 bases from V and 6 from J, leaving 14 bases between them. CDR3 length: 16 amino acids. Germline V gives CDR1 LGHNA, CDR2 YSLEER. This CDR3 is CASSQDRGTSYEKLFF. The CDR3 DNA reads TGCGCCAGCAGCCAAGATCGGGGGACCTCATATGAAAAACTGTTTTTT.

The CDR3: CASSGTRGNTEAFF. CDR3 sequence (DNA): TGTGCCAGCAGCGGAACCAGGGGGAACACTGAAGCTTTCTTT. The gene calls are TRBV9 and TRBJ1-1; perhaps TRBD1 as D (6 bases). Trimming took 3 bases from V and 1 from J, leaving 10 bases between them. CDR3 length equals 14 residues. Germline CDR1 reads SGDLS; CDR2 reads YYNGEE.

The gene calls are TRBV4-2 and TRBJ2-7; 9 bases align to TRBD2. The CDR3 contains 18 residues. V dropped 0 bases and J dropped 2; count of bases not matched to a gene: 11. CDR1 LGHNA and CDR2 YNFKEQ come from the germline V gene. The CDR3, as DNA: TGTGCCAGCAGCCAAGATAGGAATAGCGGGAGCTTTACCTACGAGCAGTACTTC. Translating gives CASSQDRNSGSFTYEQYF.

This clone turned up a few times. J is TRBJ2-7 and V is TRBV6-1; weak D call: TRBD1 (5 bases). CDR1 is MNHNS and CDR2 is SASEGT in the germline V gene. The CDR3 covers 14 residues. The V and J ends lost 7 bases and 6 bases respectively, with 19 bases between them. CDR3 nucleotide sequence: TGTGCCAGCACCGCACAGGTTGGCTGGCGCGAGCAGTACTTC. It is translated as CASTAQVGWREQYF.

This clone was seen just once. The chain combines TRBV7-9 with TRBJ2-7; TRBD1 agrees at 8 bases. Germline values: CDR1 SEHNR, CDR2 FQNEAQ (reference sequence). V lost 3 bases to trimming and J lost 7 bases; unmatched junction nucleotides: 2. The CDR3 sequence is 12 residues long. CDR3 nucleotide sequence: TGTGCCAGCAGCTTGGGACAGGAAGAGCAGTACTTC. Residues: CASSLGQEEQYF.

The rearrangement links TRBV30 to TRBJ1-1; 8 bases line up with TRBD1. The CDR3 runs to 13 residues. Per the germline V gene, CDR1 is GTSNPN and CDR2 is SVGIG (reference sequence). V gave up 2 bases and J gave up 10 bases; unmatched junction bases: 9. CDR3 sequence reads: CAWSPGGGWRAFF. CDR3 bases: TGTGCCTGGAGTCCAGGGGGCGGATGGCGAGCTTTCTTT.

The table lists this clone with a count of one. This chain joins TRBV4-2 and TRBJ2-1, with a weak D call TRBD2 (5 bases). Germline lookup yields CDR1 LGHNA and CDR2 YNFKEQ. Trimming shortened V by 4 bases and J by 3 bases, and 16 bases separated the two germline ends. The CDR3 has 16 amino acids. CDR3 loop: CASSPAAASGYNEQFF. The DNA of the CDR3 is TGTGCCAGCAGCCCAGCGGCAGCGAGCGGCTACAATGAGCAGTTCTTC.